The clone carrying this TCR beta chain was observed once. The V gene lost 2 bases and the J gene lost 0 bases, with 23 bases spanning the gap. The CDR3 loop spans 19 amino acids. CDR1 is WNHNN, CDR2 SYGVQD, per germline (reference sequence). These data are taken from a study of cytomegalovirus exposure and HLA in healthy donors. PCR amplification relied on 60 Vbeta primers (plus 13 Jbeta primers). Assay used: immunoSEQ multiplex PCR; TCRdb lists only in-frame clones, some missing. The table has 180,000 or so clones, roughly 80% seen once. What was sequenced was PBMCs. The chain has TRBV10-1 and TRBJ2-7; D may be TRBD2 (6 bases). This clonotype was sampled from a woman under 30 in good health and CMV-seronegative. This chain's CDR3 is CASSEGGTGETPISYEQYF. In DNA, the CDR3 is TGCGCCAGCAGTGAGGGAGGGACCGGGGAGACTCCAATCTCCTACGAGCAGTACTTC.